Sequencing of this TCR beta chain was carried out in a study of CD8 T cells in Susac syndrome. Random hexamers were used to reverse transcribe about 0.5 to 1 ug of RNA. A single record per CDR3 protein comes from TCRdb applying MiXCR to the immunoSEQ multiplex PCR reads. The sample holds around 50,000 distinct CDR3 sequences, about 92% seen once. Per germline, CDR1 SGHDT and CDR2 YYEEEE. J was trimmed by 2 bases and V by 4 bases; bases with no gene match: 12. The CDR3 length is 18 residues. The source of this sequence is a human donor in good health. V gene TRBV5-6 combines with J gene TRBJ2-7, with 13 nucleotides matching TRBD2. The specimen sequenced was CD8+ T cells from PBMCs. CDR3 amino acids: CASSPTLAGGPGPYEQYF. CDR3 DNA: TGTGCCAGCAGCCCGACACTAGCGGGAGGGCCTGGTCCCTACGAGCAGTACTTC.